A single sample gave rise to the 16 T cell receptor beta chains below, sequenced in a study of read filtering for tumor transcriptome and immune sequencing. The library was built from about 0.4 ug RNA with molecular barcoded adaptors for alpha/delta and beta/gamma chains. A single record per CDR3 protein comes from TCRdb applying MiXCR to the reads. The sample contains approximately 61,000 distinct CDR3 sequences, about a fifth of which appear only once. Sequencing was performed on a population of CD138-negative cells sorted from bone marrow. All receptors derive from a donor aged 40 or over with multiple myeloma.

In this sample, this clonotype turned up many times. This chain connects TRBV2 to TRBJ2-1; 7 bases line up with TRBD2. Germline trimming cut 7 bases from V and 3 bases from J; bases unmatched to any gene: 6. The CDR3 extends over 14 amino acids. CDR1 and CDR2 from the germline V gene are SNHLY and FYNNEI. CDR3: CASKSASGYNEQFF. In nucleotides, the CDR3 is TGTGCCAGCAAGTCGGCTAGCGGCTACAATGAGCAGTTCTTC.

This clonotype occurred many times. This chain uses TRBV5-1 with TRBJ2-6; D call uncertain. V gave up 0 bases and J gave up 0 bases, with 7 bases separating them. CDR1 and CDR2 (germline): SGHRS, YFSETQ. CDR3 length: 16 residues. The CDR3 loop reads CASSLGVDSGANVLTF. CDR3 nucleotide sequence: TGCGCCAGCAGCTTGGGTGTAGACTCTGGGGCCAACGTCCTGACTTTC.

The V gene is TRBV20-1, the J gene TRBJ2-3; 10 positions match TRBD2. The CDR3 covers 14 residues. Per the germline V gene, CDR1 is DFQATT and CDR2 is SNEGSKA (reference sequence). Trimming took 3 bases from V and 6 from J; bases not matched to a gene: 6. The CDR3 protein is CSARILAGVDTQYF. Written as DNA, the CDR3 is TGCAGTGCTAGGATTCTAGCGGGAGTCGATACGCAGTATTTT.

This clonotype has a handful of counts. V and J are TRBV20-1 and TRBJ1-5, with 8 bases aligning to TRBD1. The trim removed 5 bases at V and 4 bases at J, leaving 7 bases unmatched. The CDR3 runs to 14 residues. Germline lookup yields CDR1 DFQATT and CDR2 SNEGSKA (reference sequence). The CDR3 DNA is TGCAGTGCTGTACAGGGGGTGGGAAATCAGCCCCAGCATTTT. This gives the protein CSAVQGVGNQPQHF.

In the case of this clonotype: At one of its ends the junction is not consistent with the germline gene, which may arise from a read error. The chain couples TRBV19 to TRBJ2-3; 9 bases line up with TRBD1. Germline CDR1 is LNHDA and CDR2 is SQIVND (reference sequence). This CDR3 region has 16 residues. This CDR3 reads CANSRTSGQGLNTQYF. The CDR3 region has the DNA TGTGCCAATAGTAGGACTTCGGGACAGGGTTTAAATACGCAGTACTTT.

This rearrangement joins TRBV5-1 to TRBJ2-2; no definite D call. The CDR3 spans 14 residues. The V gene's germline CDR1 is SGHRS and CDR2 YFSETQ. V lost 5 bases and J lost 0, with 8 bases in between. This CDR3 is CASSEQANTGELFF. In DNA form, the CDR3 reads TGCGCCAGCAGTGAGCAGGCGAACACCGGGGAGCTGTTTTTT.

This clonotype was counted once. A single base separates this from a much larger clone, so it may be a read error. This chain uses TRBV11-2 with TRBJ1-5; 7 nucleotides line up with TRBD1. The V gene's germline CDR1 is SGHAT and CDR2 FQNNGV. This CDR3 has 13 residues. J lost 11 bases, V lost 5 bases, and 9 bases had no gene match. The chain's CDR3 is CASSVNRGGSQHF. CDR3 coding DNA: TGTGCCAGCAGCGTCAACAGGGGAGGGTCCCAGCATTTT.

This clonotype was recorded at least ten times. A junction end diverges from the germline sequence, so it may reflect a read error. The genes are TRBV7-8 and TRBJ2-1; 16 bases map to TRBD2. Germline V CDR1 and CDR2: SGHVS, FQNEAQ. The CDR3 is 18 amino acids. The DNA for the CDR3 is TGTGCCAGCGGCTTACTCTCCGGGACTAGCGGGAGGGGTAATGAGCAGTTCTTC. This translates into CASGLLSGTSGRGNEQFF.

In its sample, this clonotype was seen a few times. J is TRBJ2-5 and V is TRBV4-2; TRBD2 agrees at 10 bases. Germline V gene data show CDR1 as LGHNA and CDR2 as YNFKEQ. Trimming removed 3 bases from V and 5 bases from J; junction bases left unmatched: 3. This CDR3 has 14 residues. This chain's CDR3 is CASSQSGGAETQYF. As DNA, the CDR3 is TGTGCCAGCAGCCAGAGCGGGGGGGCTGAGACCCAGTACTTC.

This chain joins TRBV6-5 and TRBJ2-7; no clear D gene. Trimming removed 0 bases from V and 2 bases from J, with 8 bases in between. CDR3 length: 14 amino acids. Germline CDR1 is MNHEY and CDR2 is SVGAGI. The CDR3 bases are TGTGCCAGCAGTTACTCGATGCACACCTACGAGCAGTACTTC. It codes for CASSYSMHTYEQYF.

In nucleotides, the CDR3 is TGCGCCAGCAGCTTGGCCGTTGGCGGAGGCGCAGATACGCAGTATTTT. As protein: CASSLAVGGGADTQYF. The genes are TRBV5-1 and TRBJ2-3; tentative D call: TRBD2 (5 bases). Germline V gives CDR1 SGHRS, CDR2 YFSETQ. This CDR3 has 16 residues. Trimming stripped 0 bases from V and 4 bases from J, with 15 bases between.

This clonotype has more than one count but fewer than ten. The genes are TRBV20-1 and TRBJ2-3; D is perhaps TRBD2 (6 bases). Deletions cut 5 bases from V and 3 bases from J, with 12 bases between. This CDR3 region has 13 residues. From germline, CDR1 is DFQATT and CDR2 SNEGSKA (reference sequence). This CDR3 is CSALRDFTDTQYF. DNA for the CDR3: TGCAGTGCTCTCAGGGACTTTACAGATACGCAGTATTTT.

This clonotype was counted many times. The J gene is TRBJ2-5, the V gene TRBV6-5, with 8 bases aligning to TRBD2. V was clipped by 7 bases and J by 6 bases; unmatched bases: 7. The germline V gene encodes CDR1 MNHEY and CDR2 SVGAGI. The CDR3 consists of 13 residues. CDR3 sequence (DNA): TGTGCCAGCACCTCGGGGGGGTATCAGACCCAGTACTTC. It specifies CASTSGGYQTQYF.

There are many counts of this clonotype. V is TRBV9 and J is TRBJ2-3, with a possible D match to TRBD2 (6 bases). CDR1 SGDLS and CDR2 YYNGEE come from the germline V gene. The germline V and J ends were trimmed by 2 bases and 4 bases, with 14 bases remaining between them. This CDR3 is 15 amino acids long. The DNA of the CDR3 is TGTGCCAGCAGCGTTGGGGGGTACAGGTCAGATACGCAGTATTTT. Protein product: CASSVGGYRSDTQYF.

This clonotype was observed many times. The V call is TRBV20-1, the J call TRBJ2-4; perhaps TRBD2 as D (7 bases). V dropped 0 bases and J dropped 0 bases, with 9 bases sitting between them. Looked up from germline, CDR1 is DFQATT and CDR2 is SNEGSKA (reference sequence). The length of the CDR3 is 15 residues. The CDR3 here is CSAREGGLAKNIQYF. The CDR3 DNA reads TGCAGTGCTAGAGAGGGGGGGCTAGCCAAAAACATTCAGTACTTC.

The V and J genes are TRBV6-4 and TRBJ1-4, with D perhaps TRBD1 (5 bases). The length of the CDR3 is 18 residues. Trimming removed 2 bases from V and 0 bases from J, with 16 bases in between. Germline V gives CDR1 MRHNA, CDR2 SNTAGT. The CDR3 region is CASSDMKGRETTNEKLFF. The CDR3 DNA reads TGTGCCAGCAGTGACATGAAGGGCAGGGAAACAACTAATGAAAAACTGTTTTTT.